The 32 T cell receptor beta chains below all came from one sample that was sequenced in a study of T-cell memory formation after mild COVID-19. TCRdb used MiXCR to reprocess the 5' RACE reads, holding one entry per CDR3 protein. In the table there are 300,000 to 400,000 distinct CDR3 sequences, 28% of which are singletons. The sequencing sample was made of PBMCs or a T cell subset sorted from them (not recorded which). These receptors originate from an adult woman who had mild COVID-19 (a few samples of this study predate the infection). Cell type and time point are not known.

Only one count was recorded for this clonotype. CDR3 loop: CSARTRDRGLGNQPQHF. CDR3 coding DNA: TGCAGTGCTAGAACCCGGGACAGGGGCCTTGGCAATCAGCCCCAGCATTTT. J is TRBJ1-5 and V is TRBV20-1; 10 bases line up with TRBD1. CDR1 and CDR2 (germline): DFQATT, SNEGSKA (reference sequence). CDR3 size: 17 residues. V gave up 2 bases and J gave up 2 bases; unmatched junction bases: 9.

This clonotype was detected many times. The rearrangement links TRBV5-6 to TRBJ2-7; tentative D call: TRBD1 (5 bases). Germline CDR1 and CDR2: SGHDT and YYEEEE. V gave up 5 bases and J gave up 3 bases, with 9 bases separating them. The CDR3 has 12 residues. The CDR3 spells CASSYQGYEQYF. DNA of the CDR3: TGTGCCAGCAGTTACCAGGGCTACGAGCAGTACTTC.

This chain uses TRBV6-5 with TRBJ2-3, with 8 bases lining up with TRBD1. After removal of 2 bases from V and 3 bases from J, the junction contained 1 base not matched to a gene. CDR1 and CDR2 from the germline V gene are MNHEY and SVGAGI. The CDR3 consists of 14 residues. The CDR3 coding sequence is TGTGCCAGCAGTTACGGACAGGGAACAGATACGCAGTATTTT. This sequence encodes CASSYGQGTDTQYF.

J is TRBJ2-7 and V is TRBV20-1, with D perhaps assigned TRBD1 or TRBD2 (5 bases each). Trimming pared 5 bases from V and 6 bases from J, leaving 17 bases between. The CDR3 consists of 13 residues. CDR1 DFQATT and CDR2 SNEGSKA come from the germline V gene (reference sequence). CDR3 bases: TGCAGTGCTCCCCGTCATGGGGGAACCGAGCAGTACTTC. Translated, it gives CSAPRHGGTEQYF.

The rearrangement uses TRBV20-1 and TRBJ2-2; 7 nucleotides align to TRBD2. CDR1 and CDR2 (germline): DFQATT, SNEGSKA (reference sequence). The ends lost 1 base at V and 0 bases at J; junction bases unmatched: 5. The CDR3 totals 16 residues. CDR3 sequence reads: CSARGVAGTNTGELFF. DNA of the CDR3: TGCAGTGCTAGAGGGGTAGCGGGTACGAACACCGGGGAGCTGTTTTTT.

The table lists this clonotype with a few counts. J is TRBJ2-3 and V is TRBV24-1, with TRBD2 matching 9 bases. J lost 4 bases, V lost 7 bases, and 20 bases had no gene match. In germline, CDR1 is KGHDR, CDR2 SFDVKD. The CDR3 extends over 19 amino acids. CDR3 sequence reads: CATRVTSGYSNIEPDTQYF. CDR3 bases: TGTGCCACCAGGGTGACTAGCGGTTACTCGAACATAGAACCAGATACGCAGTATTTT.

This clonotype turned up a few times. The chain carries TRBV19 and TRBJ1-5, with 7 bases matching TRBD1. V lost 4 bases, J lost 3 bases, and 6 bases stayed unmatched. The germline V gene has CDR1 LNHDA and CDR2 SQIVND (reference sequence). This CDR3 is built from 15 residues. The CDR3 region is CASSTATGYNQPQHF. In DNA, the CDR3 is TGTGCCAGTAGTACCGCGACAGGGTACAATCAGCCCCAGCATTTT.

The rearrangement uses TRBV12-3 or TRBV12-4 and TRBJ1-1, with 7 bases that match TRBD1. Germline trimming cut 6 bases from V and 5 bases from J; bases unmatched to any gene: 12. This CDR3 comprises 15 residues. CDR3 bases: TGTGCCAGCAGCCCTTCTGCAGGGGGTGGAACTGAAGCTTTCTTT. Amino acid sequence: CASSPSAGGGTEAFF.

The chain has TRBV7-6 and TRBJ2-7; no firm D call. With 2 bases removed from V and 1 base from J, the gap between germline ends came to 12 bases. The CDR3 totals 15 residues. Germline CDR1 reads SGHVS; CDR2 reads FNYEAQ. The CDR3 loop reads CASSLLAFMSYEQYF. The CDR3 nucleotides are TGTGCCAGCAGCTTACTTGCCTTTATGTCCTACGAGCAGTACTTC. The full variable domain, with the rest looked up from reference TRBV7-6 and TRBJ2-7, is GAGVSQSPRYKVTKRGQDVALRCDPISGHVSLYWYRQALGQGPEFLTYFNYEAQQDKSGLPNDRFSAERPEGSISTLTIQRTEQRDSAMYRCASSLLAFMSYEQYFGPGTRLTVT.

This clonotype came up many times. Compared with germline, one end of the junction differs, possibly owing to a read error. This sequence joins TRBV5-1 and TRBJ2-3, with D tentatively TRBD2 (5 bases). CDR1 SGHRS and CDR2 YFSETQ come from the germline V gene. The CDR3 runs to 15 residues. Here the CDR3 DNA reads TGTGCCAGCAGTCTAGCTGGACGGGGCACAGATACGCAGTATTTT. It codes for CASSLAGRGTDTQYF.

The chain couples TRBV9 to TRBJ1-1; the D is unclear. Per the germline V gene, CDR1 is SGDLS and CDR2 is YYNGEE. Trimming pared 0 bases from V and 6 bases from J, leaving 9 bases between. The CDR3 extends over 13 amino acids. CDR3 DNA: TGTGCCAGCAGCGTAGTGACATATGCTGAAGCTTTCTTT. It is translated as CASSVVTYAEAFF.

V and J are TRBV6-5 and TRBJ2-1, with D possibly being TRBD2 (5 bases). With 0 bases removed from V and 0 bases from J, the gap between germline ends came to 12 bases. Germline loops: CDR1 MNHEY, CDR2 SVGAGI. This CDR3 has 17 amino acids. The CDR3 DNA follows: TGTGCCAGCAGTTACTCAAGCGGCCCAAGCTCCTACAATGAGCAGTTCTTC. It encodes CASSYSSGPSSYNEQFF.

This clonotype was seen a handful of times. The chain couples TRBV20-1 to TRBJ2-5, with unresolved D. Germline loops: CDR1 DFQATT, CDR2 SNEGSKA (reference sequence). The CDR3 runs to 10 residues. Deletions cut 7 bases from V and 1 base from J, with 4 bases between. This chain's CDR3 is CSEVQETQYF. The CDR3 DNA reads TGCAGTGAGGTCCAAGAGACCCAGTACTTC.

This clonotype was counted only a few times. The V call is TRBV7-9, the J call TRBJ2-5; 8 bases map to TRBD2. This CDR3 is 14 amino acids long. The V segment lost 3 bases and the J segment 4 bases; nucleotides outside the gene matches: 4. From germline, CDR1 is SEHNR and CDR2 FQNEAQ (reference sequence). The DNA of the CDR3 is TGTGCCAGCAGCTTTAGCGGGACGGGAGAGACCCAGTACTTC. Encoded protein: CASSFSGTGETQYF.

J is TRBJ1-1 and V is TRBV3-1, with 7 positions matching TRBD1. There are 16 residues in the CDR3. Germline V gene lookup returns CDR1 LGHDT and CDR2 YNNKEL (reference sequence). Germline trimming cut 0 bases from V and 4 bases from J; bases unmatched to any gene: 8. The CDR3: CASSQDLLTGSTEAFF. The CDR3 DNA is TGTGCCAGCAGCCAAGATCTCCTGACAGGGAGCACTGAAGCTTTCTTT.

This clonotype was found a few times. The chain couples TRBV4-2 to TRBJ1-2; the match to TRBD1 covers 7 bases. The V gene end was trimmed by 1 base and the J gene end by 8 bases; junction bases not matched to a gene: 7. The CDR3 spans 14 residues. Germline CDR1 reads LGHNA; CDR2 reads YNFKEQ. The DNA for the CDR3 is TGTGCCAGCAGCCAAGTCCGGGACAGTGGGGGCTACACCTTC. Its translation: CASSQVRDSGGYTF.

This clonotype was seen ten or more times. The chain uses TRBV7-2 and TRBJ2-3, with D perhaps TRBD2 (6 bases). Germline V lookup: CDR1 SGHTA, CDR2 FQGNSA. The CDR3 has 15 residues. V lost 5 bases, J lost 0 bases, and 12 bases lay in between. The CDR3 nucleotides are TGTGCCAGCAGCCCCAGGCGGGGTAGCACAGATACGCAGTATTTT. The encoded protein is CASSPRRGSTDTQYF.

V gene TRBV12-3 or TRBV12-4 combines with J gene TRBJ2-5; 13 positions match TRBD2. The CDR3 consists of 17 residues. J gave up 7 bases and V 6 bases, and 14 bases lay outside the gene matches. The CDR3 is CASSPPLLAGGSTTQYF. CDR3 bases: TGTGCCAGCAGCCCCCCGTTACTAGCGGGGGGGAGTACGACCCAGTACTTC.

CDR3 nucleotides: TGTGCCAGCAGCGTAGGGGGACTAGCGAAAGAGACCCAGTACTTC. This translates into CASSVGGLAKETQYF. The chain employs TRBV9 and TRBJ2-5; 10 bases fit TRBD2. Losses at the gene ends were 0 bases for V and 3 bases for J; bases not matched to a gene: 2. This CDR3 has 15 residues. Germline loops: CDR1 SGDLS, CDR2 YYNGEE.

This chain connects TRBV14 to TRBJ1-1; D call uncertain. The V and J ends lost 6 bases and 1 base respectively, with 12 bases between them. Looked up from germline, CDR1 is SGHDN and CDR2 is FVKESK. The CDR3 covers 14 residues. CDR3 sequence (DNA): TGTGCCAGCAGTTCCGGGAACAAGAACACTGAAGCTTTCTTT. Its protein product is CASSSGNKNTEAFF.

The J gene is TRBJ2-3, the V gene TRBV19, with D possibly TRBD2 on 5 matching bases. This CDR3 has 14 residues. From germline, CDR1 is LNHDA and CDR2 SQIVND (reference sequence). V lost 6 bases to trimming and J lost 5 bases, with 15 bases between them. This chain's CDR3 is CASSRTQGGDTQYF. The DNA of the CDR3 is TGTGCCAGTAGCCGGACTCAAGGAGGAGATACGCAGTATTTT. The full variable domain, completed using reference TRBV19 and TRBJ2-3, is DGGITQSPKYLFRKEGQNVTLSCEQNLNHDAMYWYRQDPGQGLRLIYYSQIVNDFQKGDIAEGYSVSREKKESFPLTVTSAQKNPTAFYLCASSRTQGGDTQYFGPGTRLTVL.

This clonotype was counted only a few times. The V call is TRBV7-9, the J call TRBJ2-1; TRBD2 might be the D (6 bases). Trimming removed 5 bases at V and 0 bases at J, with 14 bases between. The CDR3 sequence is 16 residues long. Germline V gives CDR1 SEHNR, CDR2 FQNEAQ (reference sequence). The CDR3 reads CASSPPDGSSYNEQFF. The DNA for the CDR3 is TGTGCCAGCAGCCCGCCCGACGGGAGCTCCTACAATGAGCAGTTCTTC.

The chain carries TRBV9 and TRBJ1-2; D perhaps matches TRBD1 (5 bases). V was pared by 0 bases and J by 4 bases, with 13 bases between. The CDR3 is made up of 15 amino acids. Germline CDR1 SGDLS, CDR2 YYNGEE. CDR3 bases: TGTGCCAGCAGCGTAGGTTGGGCAGGGACCTATGGCTACACCTTC. As protein: CASSVGWAGTYGYTF.

Only a few counts were recorded for this clonotype. The rearrangement links TRBV2 to TRBJ2-1; 10 bases are a match to TRBD2. The V segment lost 7 bases and the J segment 0 bases; nucleotides outside the gene matches: 6. The CDR3 loop spans 16 amino acids. Germline CDR1 SNHLY, CDR2 FYNNEI. CDR3 sequence: CASTGLAESSYNEQFF. In nucleotides, the CDR3 is TGTGCCAGCACTGGACTAGCGGAAAGCTCCTACAATGAGCAGTTCTTC.

This clonotype was observed a handful of times. J is TRBJ2-3 and V is TRBV12-3 or TRBV12-4; D tentatively fits TRBD1 or TRBD2 (6 bases each). This CDR3 comprises 15 residues. Deletions cut 2 bases from V and 5 bases from J, with 14 bases between. The CDR3 DNA follows: TGTGCCAGCAGTTTAAGGGGGGCCATAGGAGATACGCAGTATTTT. As protein: CASSLRGAIGDTQYF.

In its sample, this clonotype was seen many times. The chain employs TRBV29-1 and TRBJ2-1, with TRBD2 as a possible D gene (5 bases). Trimming left V 3 bases short and J 9 bases short, with 12 bases between. Germline V gene data show CDR1 as SQVTM and CDR2 as ANQGSEA. The CDR3 totals 12 residues. This chain's CDR3 is CSVDSDRGEQFF. CDR3 nucleotides: TGCAGCGTTGACTCGGACCGGGGTGAGCAGTTCTTC.

This clonotype has at least ten counts. The chain recombines TRBV10-3 with TRBJ2-5; D not certain. From germline, CDR1 is ENHRY and CDR2 SYGVKD. The CDR3 is 13 amino acids. V shed 3 bases and J shed 0 bases, with 5 bases lying between them. The CDR3 nucleotides read TGTGCCATCAGTGAAAAGTACCAAGAGACCCAGTACTTC. Protein: CAISEKYQETQYF.

This clonotype was detected a few times. This chain uses TRBV9 with TRBJ2-5; TRBD2 matches at 9 bases. V dropped 0 bases and J dropped 5; count of bases not matched to a gene: 5. This CDR3 spans 15 amino acids. Germline values: CDR1 SGDLS, CDR2 YYNGEE. CDR3 bases: TGTGCCAGCAGCGTAGCTAGTAGCGGGAGTGAGACCCAGTACTTC. Translated: CASSVASSGSETQYF.

This clonotype was observed a few times. The chain combines TRBV3-1 with TRBJ2-1; the D gene is possibly TRBD2 (6 bases). Trimming stripped 4 bases from V and 5 bases from J, with 12 bases between. The CDR3 sequence is 14 residues long. Germline CDR1 and CDR2: LGHDT and YNNKEL (reference sequence). CDR3 residues: CASSRSGPDNEQFF. The CDR3 region has the DNA TGTGCCAGCAGCCGCAGCGGGCCCGACAATGAGCAGTTCTTC.

The table lists this clonotype with a few counts. The J gene is TRBJ2-3, the V gene TRBV12-3 or TRBV12-4; no clear D. CDR3 size: 14 residues. The ends were cut back, 3 bases at V and 6 bases at J, with 13 bases in the middle. The CDR3 is CASSFGPRGDTQYF. CDR3 coding DNA: TGTGCCAGCAGTTTTGGACCGCGAGGCGATACGCAGTATTTT.

The chain has TRBV4-1 and TRBJ1-6; TRBD1 matches at 8 bases. Per the germline V gene, CDR1 is MGHRA and CDR2 is YSYEKL. The CDR3 has 14 residues. Trimming cost V 4 bases and J 8 bases; bases outside gene matches: 4. The CDR3 loop reads CASSPWGQDSPLHF. The CDR3 bases are TGCGCCAGCAGCCCGTGGGGACAGGATTCACCCCTCCACTTT.

In this sample, this clonotype turned up a few times. The V and J genes are TRBV7-9 and TRBJ2-7; TRBD2 aligns across 8 bases. The CDR3 totals 14 residues. Trimming removed 4 bases from V and 6 bases from J; junction bases left unmatched: 8. Germline V CDR1 and CDR2: SEHNR, FQNEAQ (reference sequence). The CDR3 sequence is CASSSWTSPGEQYF. In DNA, the CDR3 is TGTGCCAGCAGCTCCTGGACTAGCCCGGGCGAGCAGTACTTC. Supplemented by reference TRBV7-9 and TRBJ2-7, the full variable domain reads DTGVSQNPRHKITKRGQNVTFRCDPISEHNRLYWYRQTLGQGPEFLTYFQNEAQLEKSRLLSDRFSAERPKGSFSTLEIQRTEQGDSAMYLCASSSWTSPGEQYFGPGTRLTVT.